What follows describes a single T cell receptor (beta chain). In germline, CDR1 is SGHNT, CDR2 YYREEE (reference sequence). CDR3 size: 13 residues. Deletions cut 0 bases from V and 2 bases from J, with 3 bases between. The data are from a study of blood T cell repertoires in COVID-19. Study summary: Italy, Spain and the United States were the sources of the convalescent and acute COVID-19 samples. The cDNA or gDNA used as material had been derived from T cells, B-cell-depleted T cells, or PBMCs.

Source study methods: Estimated nucleated cell counts came from reference gene primer amplification. Method: immunoSEQ multiplex PCR; TCRdb's copy keeps in-frame clones and lacks some. V and J calls and clone size come straight from that table; D and trimming were deduced from the DNA. The sample consists of about 290,000 clones, over 80% of them appearing once. The chain combines TRBV5-4 with TRBJ1-5; no clear D. This TCR derives from a woman aged 45-59 years with active or convalescent COVID-19. The sequencing input was peripheral blood. The CDR3 loop reads CASSLAGNQPQHF. The CDR3, as DNA: TGTGCCAGCAGCTTGGCTGGCAATCAGCCCCAGCATTTT.